These 7 T cell receptor beta chains originate from one sample sequenced in a study of shared clonotypes between healthy human individuals. The assay was immunoSEQ multiplex PCR, and TCRdb's table has in-frame clones only and misses some. In the table there are around 2.5 million clones, 80% to 95% of which are singletons. Sequenced: naive CD4+ T cells from PBMCs. Indicated subset: CD45RA+ positively selected. The receptors derive from a man younger than 35 in good health. Some clones in this sample may be carry-over from other donors' samples.

The CDR3 reads CASSIRQGGYEQYF. The CDR3 nucleotides read TGTGCCAGCAGTATCAGACAGGGGGGATACGAGCAGTACTTC. V usage is TRBV28 and J usage is TRBJ2-7, with 9 bases aligning to TRBD1. Per the germline V gene, CDR1 is MDHEN and CDR2 is SYDVKM. The CDR3 runs 14 residues. Trimming removed 5 bases from V and 4 bases from J; junction bases left unmatched: 6.

V is TRBV9 and J is TRBJ2-3, with TRBD2 matching over 9 bases. Germline trimming cut 3 bases from V and 6 bases from J; bases unmatched to any gene: 8. This CDR3 has 15 residues. Germline CDR1 SGDLS, CDR2 YYNGEE. This chain's CDR3 is CASSAGLATPDTQYF. The CDR3 DNA reads as TGTGCCAGCAGCGCGGGACTAGCTACCCCGGATACGCAGTATTTT.

This chain uses TRBV28 with TRBJ1-2; D gene ambiguous. This CDR3 has 13 amino acids. The V and J ends lost 2 bases and 8 bases respectively, with 12 bases between them. CDR1 is MDHEN, CDR2 SYDVKM, per germline. The CDR3 sequence is CASSLESLRGYTF. CDR3 coding DNA: TGTGCCAGCAGTTTAGAGAGTCTTAGGGGCTACACCTTC.

This rearrangement joins TRBV5-4 to TRBJ2-3; 14 bases match TRBD2. Germline-derived CDR1 and CDR2 are SGHNT and YYREEE (reference sequence). The CDR3 runs 16 residues. J gave up 5 bases and V 2 bases, and 4 bases lay outside the gene matches. The CDR3 protein is CASSLRLAGGLDTQYF. In DNA form, the CDR3 reads TGTGCCAGCAGCTTAAGACTAGCGGGAGGGTTAGATACGCAGTATTTT.

The V call is TRBV9, the J call TRBJ2-1; 16 positions match TRBD2. The trim removed 5 bases at V and 13 bases at J, leaving 6 bases unmatched. CDR1 SGDLS and CDR2 YYNGEE come from the germline V gene. The CDR3 consists of 14 residues. DNA of the CDR3: TGTGCCAGCAGACGGGGACTAGCGGGAGGGCCCCAGTTCTTC. Translation: CASRRGLAGGPQFF.

The rearrangement links TRBV7-2 to TRBJ2-4; 10 bases align to TRBD2. This CDR3 is built from 16 residues. With V trimmed by 5 bases and J by 4 bases, 8 bases remained unmatched. The germline V gene encodes CDR1 SGHTA and CDR2 FQGNSA. CDR3 in amino acids: CASSVVLLAGKNIQYF. The CDR3 bases are TGTGCCAGCAGCGTAGTTCTACTAGCGGGAAAAAACATTCAGTACTTC. Using reference TRBV7-2 and TRBJ2-4 for the parts outside the CDR3, the full variable domain is GAGVSQSPSNKVTEKGKDVELRCDPISGHTALYWYRQSLGQGLEFLIYFQGNSAPDKSGLPSDRFSAERTGGSVSTLTIQRTQQEDSAVYLCASSVVLLAGKNIQYFGAGTRLSVL.

This chain joins TRBV6-5 and TRBJ1-2; D possibly corresponds to TRBD1 (6 bases). CDR1 and CDR2 from the germline V gene are MNHEY and SVGAGI. The CDR3 is made up of 15 amino acids. Trimming shortened V by 5 bases and J by 4 bases, and 17 bases separated the two germline ends. Here the CDR3 reads CASSTTYRAFYGYTF. The CDR3, as DNA: TGTGCCAGCAGTACCACTTACAGGGCTTTCTATGGCTACACCTTC.